These 11 T cell receptor beta chains came from one sample sequenced in a study of cytomegalovirus exposure and HLA in healthy donors. Here immunoSEQ multiplex PCR was the method, and the copy in TCRdb shows in-frame clones only, minus some. The sample has 200,000 or so clones, 84% seen once. Sequenced sample: PBMCs. These receptors were obtained from a woman aged 25 to 39 in good health and CMV-seropositive.

The chain uses TRBV6-1 and TRBJ2-5; 11 nucleotides match TRBD2. The CDR3 contains 17 residues. V lost 3 bases, J lost 5 bases, and 11 bases stayed unmatched. Germline V gene sequence: CDR1 MNHNS, CDR2 SASEGT. In DNA, the CDR3 is TGTGCCAGCAGTGACCCGGGACTAGCGGCCGTGGGGGAGACCCAGTACTTC. It yields the protein CASSDPGLAAVGETQYF.

The gene calls are TRBV19 and TRBJ2-7, with D tentatively TRBD1 (6 bases). V lost 5 bases, J lost 0 bases, and 11 bases lay in between. Looked up from germline, CDR1 is LNHDA and CDR2 is SQIVND (reference sequence). The CDR3 is 14 amino acids. CDR3 sequence reads: CASSRDTDSYEQYF. The CDR3, as DNA: TGTGCCAGTAGTCGGGACACCGACTCCTACGAGCAGTACTTC.

This chain uses TRBV27 with TRBJ2-3, with D possibly TRBD1 on 6 matching bases. Per germline, CDR1 MNHEY and CDR2 SMNVEV (reference sequence). V shed 3 bases and J shed 1 base, with 8 bases lying between them. There are 14 residues in the CDR3. This CDR3 reads CASSFRTGTDTQYF. In DNA form, the CDR3 reads TGTGCCAGCAGTTTCCGGACAGGCACAGATACGCAGTATTTT.

The rearrangement links TRBV6-1 to TRBJ2-1; D possibly corresponds to TRBD2 (6 bases). V shed 3 bases and J shed 13 bases, with 13 bases lying between them. The CDR3 loop spans 12 amino acids. Germline V CDR1 and CDR2: MNHNS, SASEGT. CDR3 in amino acids: CASSDRGKAQFF. In DNA form, the CDR3 reads TGTGCCAGCAGTGACCGGGGGAAAGCACAGTTCTTC.

CDR3 region: CAGGRTTEAFF. CDR3 sequence (DNA): TGTGCGGGAGGGAGGACCACTGAAGCTTTCTTT. The chain links TRBV30 to TRBJ1-1; D is undetermined. CDR1 is GTSNPN and CDR2 is SVGIG in the germline V gene (reference sequence). The CDR3 has 11 amino acids.

The chain links TRBV29-1 to TRBJ1-1, with 10 positions matching TRBD1. The CDR3 sequence is 13 residues long. Germline CDR1 reads SQVTM; CDR2 reads ANQGSEA. The trim removed 5 bases at V and 4 bases at J, leaving 4 bases unmatched. The CDR3 spells CSVSRDRGTEAFF. For the CDR3, the DNA is TGCAGCGTTTCCAGGGACAGGGGCACTGAAGCTTTCTTT.

The chain uses TRBV5-1 and TRBJ1-2, with 8 bases lining up with TRBD1. Germline CDR1 reads SGHRS; CDR2 reads YFSETQ. J gave up 5 bases and V 2 bases, and 8 bases lay outside the gene matches. The CDR3 spans 15 residues. The CDR3 region is CASSLRQGIEYGYTF. The CDR3 DNA follows: TGCGCCAGCAGCTTAAGACAGGGGATAGAGTATGGCTACACCTTC. Complete variable domain (other parts from reference TRBV5-1 and TRBJ1-2): KAGVTQTPRYLIKTRGQQVTLSCSPISGHRSVSWYQQTPGQGLQFLFEYFSETQRNKGNFPGRFSGRQFSNSRSEMNVSTLELGDSALYLCASSLRQGIEYGYTFGSGTRLTVV.

The chain couples TRBV14 to TRBJ2-7; D is possibly TRBD2 (5 bases). V was clipped by 0 bases and J by 6 bases, with 12 bases between them. Germline CDR1 and CDR2: SGHDN and FVKESK. CDR3 length: 14 amino acids. As DNA, the CDR3 is TGTGCCAGCAGCCAAGATACTAGAAGTTCCGAGCAGTACTTC. It specifies CASSQDTRSSEQYF.

Regarding this clone: Within the sample, other DNA sequences also encode this same CDR3. V and J are TRBV5-1 and TRBJ1-1; no firm D call. The CDR3 consists of 13 residues. V shed 0 bases and J shed 0 bases, with 3 bases lying between them. Germline CDR1 SGHRS, CDR2 YFSETQ. CDR3 DNA sequence: TGCGCCAGCAGCTTGGAGCTGAACACTGAAGCTTTCTTT. This translates into CASSLELNTEAFF.

This CDR3 is CASSVRIAGESGYTF. In DNA, the CDR3 is TGTGCCAGCAGTGTTCGAATAGCAGGGGAGTCTGGCTACACCTTC. The rearrangement uses TRBV2 and TRBJ1-2; a possible D gene is TRBD1 (6 bases). Germline-derived CDR1 and CDR2 are SNHLY and FYNNEI. Trimming took 4 bases from V and 7 from J, leaving 19 bases between them. The CDR3 has 15 residues.

This chain joins TRBV7-6 and TRBJ2-1; weak D call: TRBD1 (6 bases). The CDR3 has 14 residues. Germline V gene data show CDR1 as SGHVS and CDR2 as FNYEAQ. Trimming took 6 bases from V and 10 from J, leaving 19 bases between them. The CDR3 bases are TGTGCCAGCAGTCCCACGCATAGGGGGTTGGAGCAGTTCTTC. Translating it yields CASSPTHRGLEQFF.